This TCR beta chain was found in a study of CD8 T cells in ankylosing spondylitis. Using quantitative 5'-RACE with molecular barcodes, the authors made TCR beta libraries. MiXCR, applied by TCRdb to the 5' RACE reads, yields one record per CDR3 protein. The repertoire holds around 300,000 distinct CDR3 sequences, with around 21% as singletons. Germline values: CDR1 SQVTM, CDR2 ANQGSEA. The CDR3 runs 12 residues. The V end lost 6 bases, the J end lost 9 bases, and 15 bases lay between the germline ends. This clonotype was counted many times. Sequencing was carried out using blood, either unsorted or a sorted T cell fraction (not recorded which). The V and J genes are TRBV29-1 and TRBJ2-1; D is unclear. This TCR came from a female donor with ankylosing spondylitis or in good health (not recorded which). The CDR3, as DNA: TGCAGCGTACCACACCCCGGTGGTGAGCAGTTCTTC. It yields the protein CSVPHPGGEQFF.